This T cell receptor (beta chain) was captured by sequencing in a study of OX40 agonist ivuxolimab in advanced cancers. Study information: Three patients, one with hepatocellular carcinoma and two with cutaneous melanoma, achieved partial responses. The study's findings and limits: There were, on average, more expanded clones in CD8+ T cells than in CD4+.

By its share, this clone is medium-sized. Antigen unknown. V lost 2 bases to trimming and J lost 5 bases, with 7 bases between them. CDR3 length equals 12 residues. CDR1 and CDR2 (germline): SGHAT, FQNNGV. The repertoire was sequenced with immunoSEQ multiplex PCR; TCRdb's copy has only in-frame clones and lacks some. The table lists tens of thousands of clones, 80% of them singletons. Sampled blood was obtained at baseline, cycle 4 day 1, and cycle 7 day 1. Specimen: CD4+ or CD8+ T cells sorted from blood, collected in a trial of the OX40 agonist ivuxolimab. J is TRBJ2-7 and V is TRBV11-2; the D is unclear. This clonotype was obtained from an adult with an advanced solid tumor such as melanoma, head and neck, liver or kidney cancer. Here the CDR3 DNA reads TGTGCCAGCAGCTTAATCCTCCACGAGCAGTACTTC. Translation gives CASSLILHEQYF. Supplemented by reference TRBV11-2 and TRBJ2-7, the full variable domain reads EAGVAQSPRYKIIEKRQSVAFWCNPISGHATLYWYQQILGQGPKLLIQFQNNGVVDDSQLPKDRFSAERLKGVDSTLKIQPAKLEDSAVYLCASSLILHEQYFGPGTRLTVT.